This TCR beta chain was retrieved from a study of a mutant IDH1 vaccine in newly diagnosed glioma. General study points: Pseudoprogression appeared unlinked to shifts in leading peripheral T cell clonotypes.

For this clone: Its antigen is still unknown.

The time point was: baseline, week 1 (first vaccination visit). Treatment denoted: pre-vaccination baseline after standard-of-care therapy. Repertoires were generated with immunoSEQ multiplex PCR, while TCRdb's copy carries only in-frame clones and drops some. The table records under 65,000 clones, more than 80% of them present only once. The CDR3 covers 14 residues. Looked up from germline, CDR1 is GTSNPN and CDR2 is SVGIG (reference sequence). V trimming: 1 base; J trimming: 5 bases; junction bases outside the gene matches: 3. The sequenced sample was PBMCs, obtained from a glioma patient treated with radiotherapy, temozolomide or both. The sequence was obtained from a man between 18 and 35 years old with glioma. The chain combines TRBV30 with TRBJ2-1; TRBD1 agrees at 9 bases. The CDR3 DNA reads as TGTGCCTGGAGTGATGACAGGGGGAACAATGAGCAGTTCTTC. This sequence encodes CAWSDDRGNNEQFF.